The following is a T cell receptor beta chain sequence with its context. The specificity of this receptor is unknown. The record has no base qualities; no much larger clone is one base away. Taken from the germline V gene, the CDR1 and CDR2 loops are SGHVS and FQNEAQ. Trimming leaves V shorter by 5 bases and J shorter by 2 bases, with the junction holding 5 bases beyond the gene matches. Inclusive of the bounding cysteine and phenylalanine, the CDR3 is 16 residues long. Of the read, only the CDR3 DNA is kept; its 48 bases are in frame from base 1. The sample is drawn from a study of PD-1 blockade in classical Hodgkin lymphoma (dated by TCRdb to 2020 to 2022). Study-level background: Nivolumab dosing was 3 mg/kg intravenously every 2 weeks, continuing until either disease progression or unacceptable toxicity. The study used TCR beta sequencing and CyTOF to define a peripheral blood immune signature of response to PD-1 blockade in classical Hodgkin lymphoma. General study outcomes and caveats: The study covered only a single clinical trial cohort, and the causes of the repertoire differences, possibly disease activity or prior therapy, were still not defined. Baseline TCR diversity was reported to be lower in newly diagnosed patients than in healthy donors, and even lower in relapsed/refractory patients. Trial patients with a complete response had baseline diversity similar to that of newly diagnosed patients, while partial responders and progressors had significantly lower diversity. Lower diversity was seen in patients whose nivolumab began less than 1 year after ASCT, and these patients were left out of later analyses so that immune reconstitution would not confound the results. By C4D1, a significant rise was seen in CD4+ TCR diversity but not in CD8+ TCR diversity (p=0.0027 vs p=0.16), and the rise was most apparent among complete responders (p=0.02).

The time point tag for this specimen amounts to: cycle 2 day 1 (C2D1) of nivolumab. Every trial patient had relapsed following autologous stem cell transplantation, and prior brentuximab vedotin exposure was what differed among cohorts A, B and C. The trial cohort included around 56 patients with relapsed/refractory classical Hodgkin lymphoma, and each patient had a best overall response of complete response, partial response or progressive disease. In the multi-cohort phase II CheckMate 205 trial, trial patients received single-agent nivolumab. An independent review committee assessed best overall response by applying the 2007 International Working Group response criteria. Trial PBMCs were collected just before the start of nivolumab (C1D1) and during therapy at cycle 2 day 1 and cycle 4 day 1. After peripheral blood was drawn into 8 mL Vacutainer Cell Preparation Tubes, PBMCs were isolated by centrifugation and then cryopreserved.

The Qiagen DNeasy kit was used to extract genomic DNA from unsorted PBMCs and from the negatively selected CD4+ and CD8+ fractions. TCR beta CDR3 regions were subjected to amplification by immunoSEQ multiplex PCR with primers that anneal to V and J segments. A synthetic immune receptor repertoire was used to minimize amplification bias, and remaining bias was computationally removed after sequencing. Per the source publication's procedure: Repertoire diversity was quantified as the Shannon entropy index using custom Python scripts. The unsorted, CD4+ and CD8+ repertoires were each analyzed separately, with the exception of combined analyses, where CD4+ and CD8+ sequences were merged in silico. A clone was considered expanded if an increase in frequency of at least 2-fold after treatment relative to C1D1 was found, and a pseudocount of 0.5 was applied to clones undetected at baseline. Clones with 0 or 1 copy at C1D1 were defined as singleton clones, while clones with 2 or more copies were defined as non-singleton clones. By matching protein sequences in sorted samples from the same patient, clones expanded in unsorted samples were annotated as CD4+, CD8+ or unknown. Diversity changes from C1D1 to C4D1 were tested in paired samples using Wilcoxon tests. TCRdb retrieved this table from immuneACCESS and kept in-frame rearrangements only. Not all clones are present; in checked studies, unresolved V genes account for under half, and no reason is known for the remainder. V, J and clone size derive from that table, while D and trimming were established from the DNA sequence. This sample has 100,000 to 130,000 clones in its table, and 70% to 90% of those were observed once. Approximately 20% of the sample is taken by the ten largest.

The sequencing here drew on peripheral blood mononuclear cells (PBMCs), taken before the second cycle of nivolumab. This TCR was sampled from a human donor with classical Hodgkin lymphoma. Recombination connected TRBV7-8 to TRBJ2-7, and 14 junction bases match TRBD2. The CDR3 here reads CASSRGLAGDPYEQYF. DNA sequence: TGTGCCAGCAGCCGGGGACTAGCGGGAGATCCCTACGAGCAGTACTTC.